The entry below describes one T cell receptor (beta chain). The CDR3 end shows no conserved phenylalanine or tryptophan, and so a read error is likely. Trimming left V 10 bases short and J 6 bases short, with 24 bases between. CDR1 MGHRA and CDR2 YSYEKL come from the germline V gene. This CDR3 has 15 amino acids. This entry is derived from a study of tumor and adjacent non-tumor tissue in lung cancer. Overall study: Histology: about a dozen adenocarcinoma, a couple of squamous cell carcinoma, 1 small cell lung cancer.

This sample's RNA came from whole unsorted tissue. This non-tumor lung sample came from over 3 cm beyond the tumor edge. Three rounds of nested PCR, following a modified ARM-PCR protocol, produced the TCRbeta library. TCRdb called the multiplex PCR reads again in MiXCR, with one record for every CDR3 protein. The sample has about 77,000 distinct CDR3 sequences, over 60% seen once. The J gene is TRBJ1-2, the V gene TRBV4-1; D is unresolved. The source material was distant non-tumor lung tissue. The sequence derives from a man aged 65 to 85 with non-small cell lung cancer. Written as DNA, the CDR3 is TGCGCCATCAGTCAAGATGTGCAGTCTTTTGATGGCTACACCTTG. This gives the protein CAISQDVQSFDGYTL.